The 9 T cell receptor beta chains reported below all come from one sample, sequenced in a study of molecular identifiers for immune sequencing clone quantification. From the PCR reads, TCRdb called clonotypes with MiXCR, one entry per CDR3 protein. The sample includes about 100,000 distinct CDR3 sequences, roughly 21% of them seen just once. The specimen sequenced was naive CD8+ T cells from blood, with Jurkat cell RNA spiked in. Subset denoted: FACS-sorted CD8+CD4-CCR7+CD45RA+ naive T cells. These receptors were taken from a human donor in good health. Some libraries in this study had Jurkat cell RNA spiked in.

There are many counts of this clonotype. This sequence joins TRBV12-5 and TRBJ2-3, with a weak D call TRBD1 (5 bases). Germline-derived CDR1 and CDR2 are LGHNT and FRNRAP. The V gene lost 4 bases and the J gene lost 0 bases, with 8 bases spanning the gap. This CDR3 has 14 amino acids. CDR3 bases: TGTGCTAGTGGTTGGGGCCATAGCACAGATACGCAGTATTTT. This codes for CASGWGHSTDTQYF.

Comments on this clonotype: A read error is possible here, since a much larger clone lies one base away. The chain employs TRBV4-3 and TRBJ2-7, with 9 bases identical to TRBD2. Germline V gives CDR1 LGHNA, CDR2 YSLEER. The CDR3 totals 15 residues. The junction had 8 bases not matched to a gene; V was cut back by 1 base and J by 7 bases. The CDR3 reads CASSQGASGVHEQYF. Here the CDR3 DNA reads TGCGCCAGCAGCCAAGGGGCTAGCGGGGTCCATGAGCAGTACTTC.

This clonotype was recorded at least ten times. This rearrangement joins TRBV28 to TRBJ1-1, with 7 bases identical to TRBD1. The CDR3 length is 12 residues. The germline V gene encodes CDR1 MDHEN and CDR2 SYDVKM. The junction had 7 bases not matched to a gene; V was cut back by 7 bases and J by 8 bases. CDR3 loop: CASNLDRQEAFF. The CDR3 DNA is TGTGCCAGCAACCTGGACAGGCAGGAAGCTTTCTTT.

The table lists this clonotype with many counts. This chain links TRBV25-1 with TRBJ2-3; TRBD2 is a possible D gene (5 bases). This CDR3 is 13 amino acids long. Germline V gene lookup returns CDR1 MGHDK and CDR2 SYGVNS. V was clipped by 6 bases and J by 4 bases, with 11 bases between them. The CDR3 reads CASSEGSPDTQYF. The CDR3 bases are TGTGCCAGCAGCGAAGGGAGCCCAGATACGCAGTATTTT.

This clonotype was counted ten times or more. The gene calls are TRBV7-6 and TRBJ2-3; 7 nucleotides line up with TRBD1. J gave up 2 bases and V 4 bases, and 6 bases lay outside the gene matches. This CDR3 contains 15 residues. Germline V lookup: CDR1 SGHVS, CDR2 FNYEAQ. The DNA of the CDR3 is TGTGCCAGCAGCTCCGGGACAGACAACACAGATACGCAGTATTTT. It encodes CASSSGTDNTDTQYF.

This CDR3 is CASSAEEGQGNTIYF. The DNA for the CDR3 is TGTGCCAGCAGCGCTGAGGAGGGTCAGGGAAACACCATATATTTT. The chain has TRBV7-2 and TRBJ1-3; D not resolved. CDR3 length: 15 amino acids. Germline CDR1 is SGHTA and CDR2 is FQGNSA. Trimming removed 5 bases at V and 4 bases at J, with 15 bases between.

This clonotype has at least ten counts. The chain links TRBV11-2 to TRBJ2-2; 8 positions match TRBD1. CDR3 length: 17 residues. The V segment lost 0 bases and the J segment 4 bases; nucleotides outside the gene matches: 7. Per germline, CDR1 SGHAT and CDR2 FQNNGV. The CDR3 reads CASSLDEVQGATGELFF. CDR3 bases: TGTGCCAGCAGCTTAGATGAAGTCCAGGGGGCCACCGGGGAGCTGTTTTTT.

This chain connects TRBV30 to TRBJ1-3; D remains ambiguous. Between the trimmed V and J ends, which lost 0 bases and 0 bases, there was a span of 21 bases. CDR1 is GTSNPN, CDR2 SVGIG, per germline (reference sequence). The CDR3 is made up of 19 amino acids. CDR3 sequence: CAWSVPPRLDWISGNTIYF. CDR3 nucleotide sequence: TGTGCCTGGAGTGTACCCCCGCGGTTAGACTGGATCTCTGGAAACACCATATATTTT.

This clonotype was counted at least ten times. This chain uses TRBV5-1 with TRBJ1-1, with no clear D. This CDR3 is built from 15 residues. Trimming took 0 bases from V and 1 from J, leaving 10 bases between them. Germline CDR1 SGHRS, CDR2 YFSETQ. For the CDR3, the DNA is TGCGCCAGCAGCTTGGACCCAAGCGCGAACACTGAAGCTTTCTTT. Amino acid sequence: CASSLDPSANTEAFF.